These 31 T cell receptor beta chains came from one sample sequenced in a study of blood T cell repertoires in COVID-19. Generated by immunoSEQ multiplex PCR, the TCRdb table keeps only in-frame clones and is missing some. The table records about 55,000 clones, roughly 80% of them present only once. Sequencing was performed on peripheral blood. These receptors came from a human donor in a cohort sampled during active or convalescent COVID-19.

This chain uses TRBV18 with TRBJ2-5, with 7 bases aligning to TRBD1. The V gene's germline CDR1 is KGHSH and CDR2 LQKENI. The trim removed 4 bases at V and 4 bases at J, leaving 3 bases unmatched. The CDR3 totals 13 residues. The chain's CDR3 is CASSLRDRETQYF. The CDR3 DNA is TGTGCCAGCTCACTGAGGGACAGAGAGACCCAGTACTTC.

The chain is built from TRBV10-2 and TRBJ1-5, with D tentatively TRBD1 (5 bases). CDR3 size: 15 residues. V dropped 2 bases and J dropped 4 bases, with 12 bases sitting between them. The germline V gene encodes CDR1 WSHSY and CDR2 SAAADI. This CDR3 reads CASSERTGGNQPQHF. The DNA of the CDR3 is TGCGCCAGCAGTGAGCGTACGGGGGGGAATCAGCCCCAGCATTTT.

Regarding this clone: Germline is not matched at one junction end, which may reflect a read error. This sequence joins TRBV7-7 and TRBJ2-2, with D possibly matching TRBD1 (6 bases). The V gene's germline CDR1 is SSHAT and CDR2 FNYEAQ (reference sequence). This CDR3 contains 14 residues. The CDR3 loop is CASSLDRLSGELFF. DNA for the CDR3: TGTGCTAGCAGCTTGGACAGATTGAGCGGGGAGCTGTTTTTT.

The CDR3 protein is CASSWNGGADEQFF. DNA of the CDR3: TGTGCCAGCAGTTGGAACGGGGGGGCCGATGAGCAGTTCTTC. The gene calls are TRBV6-4 and TRBJ2-1, with 8 bases that match TRBD2. Germline lookup yields CDR1 MRHNA and CDR2 SNTAGT. The V gene end was trimmed by 5 bases and the J gene end by 8 bases; junction bases not matched to a gene: 8. The CDR3 totals 14 residues.

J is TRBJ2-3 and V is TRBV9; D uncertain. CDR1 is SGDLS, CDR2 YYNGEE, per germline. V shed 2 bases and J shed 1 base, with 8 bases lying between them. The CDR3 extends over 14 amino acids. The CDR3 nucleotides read TGTGCCAGCAGCGTTAGCAGTGGCACAGATACGCAGTATTTT. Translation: CASSVSSGTDTQYF.

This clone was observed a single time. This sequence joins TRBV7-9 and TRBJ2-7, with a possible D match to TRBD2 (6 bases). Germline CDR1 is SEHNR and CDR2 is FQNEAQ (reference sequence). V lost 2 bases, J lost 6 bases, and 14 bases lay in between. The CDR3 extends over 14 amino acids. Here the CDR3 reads CASSLLASEGEQYF. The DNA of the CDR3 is TGTGCCAGCAGCTTACTCGCTAGCGAGGGCGAGCAGTACTTC.

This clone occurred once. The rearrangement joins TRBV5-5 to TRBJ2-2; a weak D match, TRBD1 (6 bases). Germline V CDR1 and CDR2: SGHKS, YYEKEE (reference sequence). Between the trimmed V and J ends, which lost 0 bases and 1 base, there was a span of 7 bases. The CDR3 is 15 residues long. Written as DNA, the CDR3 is TGTGCCAGCAGCTTGGGCAGGGGGAACACCGGGGAGCTGTTTTTT. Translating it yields CASSLGRGNTGELFF.

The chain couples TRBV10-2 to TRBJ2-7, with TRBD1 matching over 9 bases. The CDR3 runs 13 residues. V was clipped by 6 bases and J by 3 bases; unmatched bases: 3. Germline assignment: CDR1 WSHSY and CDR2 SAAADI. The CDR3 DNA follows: TGCGCCAGCAGGGACAGGGGCGGCTACGAGCAGTACTTC. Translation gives CASRDRGGYEQYF.

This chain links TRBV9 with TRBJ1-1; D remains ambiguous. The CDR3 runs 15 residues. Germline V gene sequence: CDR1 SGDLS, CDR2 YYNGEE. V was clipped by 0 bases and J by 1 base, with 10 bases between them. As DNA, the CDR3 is TGTGCCAGCAGCGTAGGAGGGCAGCCGAACACTGAAGCTTTCTTT. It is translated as CASSVGGQPNTEAFF.

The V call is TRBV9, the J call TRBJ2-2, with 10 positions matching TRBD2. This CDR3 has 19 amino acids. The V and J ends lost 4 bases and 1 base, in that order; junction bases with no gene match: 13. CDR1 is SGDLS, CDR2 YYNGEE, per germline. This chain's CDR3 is CASSPPFVAGGENTGELFF. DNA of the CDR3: TGTGCCAGCAGCCCCCCGTTCGTAGCGGGGGGCGAGAACACCGGGGAGCTGTTTTTT.

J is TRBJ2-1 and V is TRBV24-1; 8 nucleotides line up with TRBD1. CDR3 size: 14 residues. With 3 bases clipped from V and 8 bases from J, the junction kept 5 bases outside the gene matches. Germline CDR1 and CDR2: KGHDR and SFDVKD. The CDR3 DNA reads TGTGCCACCAGTGATCGGACAGGGTTGGATGAGCAGTTCTTC. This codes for CATSDRTGLDEQFF.

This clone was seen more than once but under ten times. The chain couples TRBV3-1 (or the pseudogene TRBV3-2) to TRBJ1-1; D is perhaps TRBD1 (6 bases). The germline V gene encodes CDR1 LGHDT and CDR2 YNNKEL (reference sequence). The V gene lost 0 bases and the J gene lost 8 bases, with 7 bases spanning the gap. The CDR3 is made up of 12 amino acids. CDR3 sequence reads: CASSQDRGEAFF. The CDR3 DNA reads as TGTGCCAGCAGCCAAGACAGGGGAGAAGCTTTCTTT.

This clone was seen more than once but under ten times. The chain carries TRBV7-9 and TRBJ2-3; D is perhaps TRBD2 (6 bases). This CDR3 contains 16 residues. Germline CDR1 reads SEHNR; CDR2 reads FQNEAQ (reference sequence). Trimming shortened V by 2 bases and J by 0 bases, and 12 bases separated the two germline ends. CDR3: CASSLLLATSTDTQYF. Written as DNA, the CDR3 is TGTGCCAGCAGCTTACTTCTAGCGACGAGCACAGATACGCAGTATTTT.

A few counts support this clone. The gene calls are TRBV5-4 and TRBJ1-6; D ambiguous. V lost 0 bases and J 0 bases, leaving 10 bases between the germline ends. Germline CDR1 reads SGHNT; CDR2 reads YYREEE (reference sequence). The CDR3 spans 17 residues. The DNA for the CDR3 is TGTGCCAGCAGCTTGGACCCTCCGAGCTCCTATAATTCACCCCTCCACTTT. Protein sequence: CASSLDPPSSYNSPLHF.

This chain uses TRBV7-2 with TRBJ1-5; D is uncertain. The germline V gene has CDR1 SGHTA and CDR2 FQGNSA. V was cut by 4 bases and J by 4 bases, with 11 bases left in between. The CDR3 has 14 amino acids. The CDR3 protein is CASSYPTENQPQHF. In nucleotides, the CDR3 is TGTGCCAGCAGCTACCCTACAGAAAATCAGCCCCAGCATTTT.

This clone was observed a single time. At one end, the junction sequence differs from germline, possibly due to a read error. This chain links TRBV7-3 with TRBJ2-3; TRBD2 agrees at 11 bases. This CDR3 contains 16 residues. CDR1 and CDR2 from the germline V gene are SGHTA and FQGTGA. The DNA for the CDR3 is TGTGCCAGCAGCATAACTAGCGGGGGTGTCTCAGATACGCAGTATTTT. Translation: CASSITSGGVSDTQYF.

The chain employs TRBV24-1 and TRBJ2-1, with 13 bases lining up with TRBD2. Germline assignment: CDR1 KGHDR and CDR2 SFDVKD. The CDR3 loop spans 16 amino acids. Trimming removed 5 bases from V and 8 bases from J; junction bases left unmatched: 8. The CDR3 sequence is CATSAIGTSGEDEQFF. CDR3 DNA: TGTGCCACCAGTGCAATAGGGACTAGCGGGGAGGATGAGCAGTTCTTC.

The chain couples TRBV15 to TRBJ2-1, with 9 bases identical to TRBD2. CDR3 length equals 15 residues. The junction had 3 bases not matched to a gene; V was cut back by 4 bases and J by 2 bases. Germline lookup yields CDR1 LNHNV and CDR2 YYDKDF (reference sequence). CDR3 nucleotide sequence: TGTGCCACCAGCACCTTAGCGGGGGCCTACAATGAGCAGTTCTTC. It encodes CATSTLAGAYNEQFF.

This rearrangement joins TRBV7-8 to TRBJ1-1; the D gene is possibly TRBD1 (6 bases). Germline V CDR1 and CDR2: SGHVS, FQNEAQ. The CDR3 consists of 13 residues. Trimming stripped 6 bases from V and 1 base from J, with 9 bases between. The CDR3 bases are TGTGCCAGCAGGTACAGGGAGAACACTGAAGCTTTCTTT. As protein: CASRYRENTEAFF.

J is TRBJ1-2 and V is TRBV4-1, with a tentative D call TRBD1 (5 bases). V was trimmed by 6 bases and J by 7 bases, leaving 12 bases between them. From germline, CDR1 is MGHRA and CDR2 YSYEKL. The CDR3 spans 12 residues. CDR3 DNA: TGCGCCAGCAGGGGGGGAACCCCTGGCTACACCTTC. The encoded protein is CASRGGTPGYTF.

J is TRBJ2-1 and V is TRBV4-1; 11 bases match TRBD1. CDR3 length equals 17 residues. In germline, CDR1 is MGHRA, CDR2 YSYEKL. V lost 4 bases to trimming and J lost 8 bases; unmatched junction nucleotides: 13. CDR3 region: CASSPLLSGTGGDEQFF. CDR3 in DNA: TGCGCCAGCAGCCCCCTACTGTCCGGGACAGGGGGAGATGAGCAGTTCTTC.

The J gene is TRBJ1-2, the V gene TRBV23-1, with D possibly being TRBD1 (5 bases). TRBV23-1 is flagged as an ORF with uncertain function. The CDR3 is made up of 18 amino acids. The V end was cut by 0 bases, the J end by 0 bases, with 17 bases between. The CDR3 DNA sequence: TGCGCCAGCAGTCAATCTAACGAAGGGGCACACCCTAACTATGGCTACACCTTC. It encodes CASSQSNEGAHPNYGYTF.

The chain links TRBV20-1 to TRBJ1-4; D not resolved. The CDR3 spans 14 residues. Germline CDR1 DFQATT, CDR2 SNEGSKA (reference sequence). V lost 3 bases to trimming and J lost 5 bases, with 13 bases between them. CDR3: CSASLRVGNEKLFF. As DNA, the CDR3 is TGCAGTGCTAGTTTGCGGGTGGGGAATGAAAAACTGTTTTTT.

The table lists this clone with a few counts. The CDR3 loop reads CASSQSSSSYNEQFF. The CDR3 nucleotides read TGTGCCAGCAGCCAATCTAGTAGCTCCTACAATGAGCAGTTCTTC. This rearrangement joins TRBV16 to TRBJ2-1; D unclear. The germline V gene has CDR1 KGHSY and CDR2 FQNENV. The CDR3 runs 15 residues. V was cut by 0 bases and J by 0 bases, with 6 bases left in between.

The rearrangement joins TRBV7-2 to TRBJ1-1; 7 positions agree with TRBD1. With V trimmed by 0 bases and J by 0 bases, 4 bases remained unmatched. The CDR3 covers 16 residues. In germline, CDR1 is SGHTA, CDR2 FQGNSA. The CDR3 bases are TGTGCCAGCAGCTTAGCCGGGACAGCCTTGAACACTGAAGCTTTCTTT. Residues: CASSLAGTALNTEAFF.

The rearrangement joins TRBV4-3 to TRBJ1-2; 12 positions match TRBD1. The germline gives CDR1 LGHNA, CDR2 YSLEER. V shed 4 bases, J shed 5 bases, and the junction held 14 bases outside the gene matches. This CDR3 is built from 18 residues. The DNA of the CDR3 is TGCGCCAGCAGCCGGGTCCGGGACAGGGGGCTTTTAGCTTATGGCTACACCTTC. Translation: CASSRVRDRGLLAYGYTF.

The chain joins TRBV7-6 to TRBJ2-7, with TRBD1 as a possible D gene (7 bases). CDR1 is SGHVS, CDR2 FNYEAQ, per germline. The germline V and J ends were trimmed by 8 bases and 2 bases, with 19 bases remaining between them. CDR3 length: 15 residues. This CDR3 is CASGLTGTSTYEQYF. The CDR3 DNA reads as TGTGCCAGCGGACTGACAGGGACTTCGACCTACGAGCAGTACTTC.

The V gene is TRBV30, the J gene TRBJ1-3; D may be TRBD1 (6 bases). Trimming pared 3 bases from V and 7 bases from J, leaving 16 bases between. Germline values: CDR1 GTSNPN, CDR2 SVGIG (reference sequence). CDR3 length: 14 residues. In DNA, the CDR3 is TGTGCCTGGAGCCAGGGGCCTGAACAGAACACCATATATTTT. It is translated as CAWSQGPEQNTIYF. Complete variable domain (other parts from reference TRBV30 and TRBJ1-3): SQTIHQWPATLVQPVGSPLSLECTVEGTSNPNLYWYRQAAGRGLQLLFYSVGIGQISSEVPQNLSASRPQDRQFILSSKKLLLSDSGFYLCAWSQGPEQNTIYFGEGSWLTVV.

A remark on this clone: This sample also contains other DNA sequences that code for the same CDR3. CDR3 sequence (DNA): TGTGCCAGCACCCCGGGACAGGGTAACACTGAAGCTTTCTTT. Its protein product is CASTPGQGNTEAFF. This sequence joins TRBV6-5 and TRBJ1-1; 9 nucleotides align to TRBD1. Trimming took 7 bases from V and 2 from J; bases not matched to a gene: 5. The CDR3 covers 14 residues. The V gene's germline CDR1 is MNHEY and CDR2 SVGAGI.

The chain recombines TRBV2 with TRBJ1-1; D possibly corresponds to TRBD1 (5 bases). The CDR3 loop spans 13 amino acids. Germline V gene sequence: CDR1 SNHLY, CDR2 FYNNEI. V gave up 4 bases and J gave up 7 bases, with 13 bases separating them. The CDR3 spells CASSAQGLLEAFF. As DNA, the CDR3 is TGTGCCAGCAGTGCCCAGGGACTACTTGAAGCTTTCTTT.

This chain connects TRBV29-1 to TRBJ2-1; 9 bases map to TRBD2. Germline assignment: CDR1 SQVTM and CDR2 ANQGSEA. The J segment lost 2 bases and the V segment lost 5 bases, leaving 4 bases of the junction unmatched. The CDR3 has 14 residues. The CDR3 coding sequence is TGCAGCGTTACGCGGGGGGGGGCCTACAATGAGCAGTTCTTC. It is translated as CSVTRGGAYNEQFF.